These T cell receptor beta chains were read from a single sample in a study of cytomegalovirus exposure and HLA in healthy donors. Produced via immunoSEQ multiplex PCR; TCRdb's table is partial and in-frame only. The profile shows some 110,000 clones, around 77% of them singletons. Sequences were obtained from PBMCs. These receptors all stem from a woman aged 35 to 49 in good health and CMV-seropositive. Each CDR3 is given with its conserved first and last residue. A D gene is named only where the DNA matches it firmly. Clone size appears in some rows only: once, few, many, or a class for an expanded clone.

v_gene	abundance	d_gene	j_gene	CDR3aa	CDR3nt
TRBV28	-	TRBD2	TRBJ2-7	CASSPWTSGDGGQGQYF	TGTGCCAGCAGTCCCTGGACTAGCGGGGATGGGGGGCAGGGGCAGTACTTC
TRBV11-2	-	-	TRBJ1-1	CASSRTGQPNTEAFF	TGTGCCAGCAGCCGAACCGGACAACCGAACACTGAAGCTTTCTTT
TRBV27	-	TRBD2	TRBJ2-2	CASSSPSGSGRGGELFF	TGTGCCAGCAGTTCCCCTAGCGGGAGCGGTCGGGGCGGGGAGCTGTTTTTT
TRBV10-3	-	-	TRBJ2-5	CAISEKGPSFQETQYF	TGTGCCATCAGTGAGAAGGGGCCGAGCTTCCAAGAGACCCAGTACTTC
TRBV11-2	-	TRBD2	TRBJ2-1	CASSLLGTSLNEQFF	TGTGCCAGCAGCTTATTAGGGACTAGCTTGAATGAGCAGTTCTTC
TRBV2	-	TRBD1	TRBJ1-5	CASSPGQGNNQPQHF	TGTGCCAGCAGCCCCGGACAGGGTAACAATCAGCCCCAGCATTTT
TRBV6-5	-	TRBD1	TRBJ1-3	CASLSTGFYGNTIYF	TGTGCCAGCCTTTCGACAGGGTTCTACGGAAACACCATATATTTT
TRBV7-9	-	TRBD2	TRBJ2-3	CASSLLAGSTDTQYF	TGTGCCAGCAGCTTACTAGCGGGCTCCACAGATACGCAGTATTTT
TRBV15	-	TRBD2	TRBJ2-1	CATSRVGGLAGDSDEQFF	TGTGCCACCAGCAGAGTAGGGGGACTAGCGGGGGACTCGGATGAGCAGTTCTTC
TRBV4-1	few	-	TRBJ1-1	CASSQVGSGRWTEAFF	TGCGCCAGCAGCCAAGTAGGGTCAGGGCGATGGACTGAAGCTTTCTTT
TRBV11-2	few	TRBD2	TRBJ2-1	CASSPTSGSDLYNEQFF	TGTGCCAGCAGCCCGACTAGCGGGAGTGACTTGTACAATGAGCAGTTCTTC
TRBV5-1	-	TRBD2	TRBJ2-1	CASSFLAASSYNEQFF	TGCGCCAGCAGCTTCCTAGCGGCAAGCTCCTACAATGAGCAGTTCTTC
TRBV11-2	few	-	TRBJ2-2	CASSLYRNTGELFF	TGTGCCAGCAGCTTATACAGGAACACCGGGGAGCTGTTTTTT
TRBV19	-	-	TRBJ1-1	CASSPRGGFIIGGTEAFF	TGTGCCAGTAGCCCACGGGGAGGGTTCATCATAGGAGGCACTGAAGCTTTCTTT
TRBV6-1	few	TRBD1	TRBJ1-4	CASSAGTGLFLEEKLFF	TGTGCCAGCAGTGCCGGGACAGGGTTGTTTTTGGAGGAAAAACTGTTTTTT
TRBV6-1	-	TRBD1	TRBJ2-1	CASSWPGTGGNEQFF	TGTGCCAGCAGTTGGCCTGGGACAGGGGGGAATGAGCAGTTCTTC
TRBV6-1	-	-	TRBJ2-7	CASREGPGYEQYF	TGTGCCAGCAGGGAGGGTCCGGGCTACGAGCAGTACTTC